This T cell receptor (beta chain) was observed in a study of cytomegalovirus exposure and HLA in healthy donors. Study-wide background: Genotyping showed roughly 83% of roughly 390 donors falling in the Caucasian-associated ancestry cluster.

Study-wide results and caveats: Association with HLA alleles at 0.05 false discovery rate was found for 15,000 or so TCR beta sequences in a later analysis. CMV serostatus alone was available as immune exposure information. In a later analysis, TCR beta V- and J-gene trimming was associated with a missense DCLRE1C variant.

The germline V gene has CDR1 SGHRS and CDR2 YFSETQ. The CDR3 covers 14 residues. V shed 0 bases and J shed 7 bases, with 13 bases lying between them. Both 60 Vbeta primers and 13 Jbeta primers went into the PCR. The assay was immunoSEQ multiplex PCR, and TCRdb's table has in-frame clones only and misses some. This sample yields under 130,000 clones, of which about 71% are seen a single time; roughly 3.4% belongs to the top ten. Concerning this clone itself: Antigen specificity is unknown.

The specimen sequenced was PBMCs. This receptor was taken from a woman between 50 and 59 years old in good health and CMV-seronegative. This chain uses TRBV5-1 with TRBJ1-1; D call uncertain. Here the CDR3 reads CASSLEPGSNEAFF. The CDR3 region has the DNA TGCGCCAGCAGCTTGGAGCCGGGGTCTAATGAAGCTTTCTTT. Based on the CDR3 plus reference TRBV5-1 and TRBJ1-1, the full variable domain is KAGVTQTPRYLIKTRGQQVTLSCSPISGHRSVSWYQQTPGQGLQFLFEYFSETQRNKGNFPGRFSGRQFSNSRSEMNVSTLELGDSALYLCASSLEPGSNEAFFGQGTRLTVV.